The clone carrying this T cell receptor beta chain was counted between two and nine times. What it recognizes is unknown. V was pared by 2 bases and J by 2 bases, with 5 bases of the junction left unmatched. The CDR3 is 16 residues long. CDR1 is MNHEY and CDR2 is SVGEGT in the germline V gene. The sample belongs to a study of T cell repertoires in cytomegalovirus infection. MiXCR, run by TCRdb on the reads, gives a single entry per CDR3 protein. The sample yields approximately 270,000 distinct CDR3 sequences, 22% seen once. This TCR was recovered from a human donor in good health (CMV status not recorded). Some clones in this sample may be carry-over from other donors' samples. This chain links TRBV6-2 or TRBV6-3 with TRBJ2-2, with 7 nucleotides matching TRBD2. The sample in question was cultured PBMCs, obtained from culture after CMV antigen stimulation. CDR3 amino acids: CASSYGGRGNTGELFF. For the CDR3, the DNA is TGTGCCAGCAGTTACGGCGGGAGAGGAAACACCGGGGAGCTGTTTTTT.